Following are 23 T cell receptor beta chains from one sample sequenced in a study of chemoradiotherapy in HPV16-positive cancers (dated by TCRdb to 2022 to 2024). Receptors were amplified or captured by the immunoSEQ multiplex PCR assay. TCRdb took over this immuneACCESS table, retaining in-frame rearrangements with V and J assigned. Such tables are incomplete; in checked studies, under half of the missing clones stem from an unresolved V gene, and the remainder is unexplained. The sample includes 20,000 to 25,000 clones, with roughly 95% observed a single time. Around 2.6% of the sample is held by the ten biggest clonotypes. The specimen was obtained from a patient who underwent chemoradiotherapy. The source of these receptors is a human donor with HPV-associated anogenital cancer.

The chain couples TRBV9 to TRBJ2-7; 9 bases are shared with TRBD2. Germline trimming cut 4 bases from V and 2 bases from J; bases unmatched to any gene: 10. The germline CDR1 and CDR2 sequences are SGDLS and YYNGEE. The CDR3 sequence is 16 residues long. CDR3 amino acids: CASSPLPSGVTYEQYF. The CDR3 bases are TGTGCCAGCAGCCCGCTCCCTAGCGGGGTAACCTACGAGCAGTACTTC.

The chain carries TRBV4-1 and TRBJ2-5; 11 nucleotides agree with TRBD1. The CDR3 extends over 15 amino acids. Germline values: CDR1 MGHRA, CDR2 YSYEKL. Trimming took 6 bases from V and 5 from J; bases not matched to a gene: 8. CDR3 in DNA: TGCGCCAGCAGACCCGGGACAGGGGGTTCGGAGACCCAGTACTTC. It translates to CASRPGTGGSETQYF.

The CDR3, as DNA: TGCGCCAGCAGCCCTAGCGGGGGCTACAATGAGCAGTTCTTC. It encodes CASSPSGGYNEQFF. This chain joins TRBV4-1 and TRBJ2-1; TRBD2 matches 10 bases. Germline loops: CDR1 MGHRA, CDR2 YSYEKL. The CDR3 spans 14 residues. V dropped 4 bases and J dropped 3; count of bases not matched to a gene: 0.

The chain employs TRBV2 and TRBJ1-1; D is uncertain. V gave up 7 bases and J gave up 0 bases, with 12 bases separating them. Germline V CDR1 and CDR2: SNHLY, FYNNEI. The CDR3 consists of 14 residues. In DNA form, the CDR3 reads TGTGCCAGCAAGCTGAGAAAATTGAACACTGAAGCTTTCTTT. It encodes CASKLRKLNTEAFF.

The chain links TRBV19 to TRBJ1-1; TRBD1 aligns across 9 bases. The junction had 8 bases not matched to a gene; V was cut back by 3 bases and J by 0 bases. Germline values: CDR1 LNHDA, CDR2 SQIVND (reference sequence). This CDR3 is built from 17 residues. CDR3 bases: TGTGCCAGTAGTATTCGACAGGGGGACGGGTTGAACACTGAAGCTTTCTTT. It translates to CASSIRQGDGLNTEAFF.

This clone appeared once. The CDR3 DNA reads TGTGCCAGCAGATCTAACTCTCGTTTCGCCGAGCAGTACTTC. Translation: CASRSNSRFAEQYF. The chain employs TRBV6-1 and TRBJ2-7; D remains unclear. Trimming removed 6 bases at V and 6 bases at J, with 18 bases between. Germline V gives CDR1 MNHNS, CDR2 SASEGT. The CDR3 sequence is 14 residues long.

The chain joins TRBV5-1 to TRBJ2-2; 8 bases fit TRBD1. The CDR3 has 15 residues. Germline assignment: CDR1 SGHRS and CDR2 YFSETQ. Losses at the gene ends were 4 bases for V and 5 bases for J; bases not matched to a gene: 7. CDR3 DNA: TGCGCCAGCAGCCCCGGGACAGGTCGGACCGGGGAGCTGTTTTTT. It translates to CASSPGTGRTGELFF.

This chain uses TRBV29-1 with TRBJ2-3; perhaps TRBD2 as D (6 bases). Trimming left V 2 bases short and J 8 bases short, with 14 bases between. Per the germline V gene, CDR1 is SQVTM and CDR2 is ANQGSEA. This CDR3 has 13 amino acids. DNA for the CDR3: TGCAGCGTTGAATCGGGGATGGAGGGTACGCAGTATTTT. It codes for CSVESGMEGTQYF.

The chain has TRBV28 and TRBJ1-5; a weak D match, TRBD1 (5 bases). In germline, CDR1 is MDHEN, CDR2 SYDVKM. Trimming took 2 bases from V and 2 from J, leaving 7 bases between them. The CDR3 is 14 amino acids. The CDR3 coding sequence is TGTGCCAGCAGTTTAGCGGGGGGCAATCAGCCCCAGCATTTT. It translates to CASSLAGGNQPQHF.

The V gene is TRBV5-1, the J gene TRBJ2-1; TRBD2 matches at 8 bases. This CDR3 comprises 15 residues. Germline lookup yields CDR1 SGHRS and CDR2 YFSETQ. The V gene end was trimmed by 0 bases and the J gene end by 6 bases; junction bases not matched to a gene: 5. CDR3 bases: TGCGCCAGCAGCTTGGCGGGGGGGCTTTCCAATGAGCAGTTCTTC. Amino acid sequence: CASSLAGGLSNEQFF.

This sequence joins TRBV4-1 and TRBJ2-5, with a possible D match to TRBD2 (5 bases). CDR3 length: 16 amino acids. Germline assignment: CDR1 MGHRA and CDR2 YSYEKL. Trimming pared 4 bases from V and 3 bases from J, leaving 18 bases between. CDR3 region: CASSLGIGGVEETQYF. CDR3 nucleotide sequence: TGCGCCAGCAGCCTGGGAATAGGAGGAGTAGAAGAGACCCAGTACTTC.

The rearrangement links TRBV5-1 to TRBJ1-1, with TRBD1 matching 7 bases. The J segment lost 5 bases and the V segment lost 4 bases, leaving 14 bases of the junction unmatched. CDR3 size: 16 residues. Germline V gene sequence: CDR1 SGHRS, CDR2 YFSETQ. In DNA form, the CDR3 reads TGCGCCAGCAGCCCAATAAAGGGGGCGCATGGGACTGAAGCTTTCTTT. This gives the protein CASSPIKGAHGTEAFF.

V gene TRBV10-3 combines with J gene TRBJ2-4, with unresolved D. The CDR3 runs to 13 residues. CDR1 is ENHRY, CDR2 SYGVKD, per germline. Between the trimmed V and J ends, which lost 1 base and 9 bases, there was a span of 10 bases. This CDR3 is CAISELSSSIQYF. The CDR3 DNA reads as TGTGCCATCAGTGAGTTAAGTAGCTCCATTCAGTACTTC.

In nucleotides, the CDR3 is TGTGCCAGCAGTGAAGCCCCGGGACAGGGACATCTTGGCTACACCTTC. This translates into CASSEAPGQGHLGYTF. The chain combines TRBV6-1 with TRBJ1-2; 9 nucleotides line up with TRBD1. Germline CDR1 and CDR2: MNHNS and SASEGT. Trimming took 0 bases from V and 7 from J; bases not matched to a gene: 9. The CDR3 length is 16 residues.

The rearrangement links TRBV11-2 to TRBJ1-1, with 8 bases identical to TRBD1. The CDR3 is made up of 15 amino acids. CDR1 SGHAT and CDR2 FQNNGV come from the germline V gene. The V gene end was trimmed by 3 bases and the J gene end by 5 bases; junction bases not matched to a gene: 8. CDR3: CASSLTGEGGTEAFF. The CDR3, as DNA: TGTGCCAGCAGCTTGACAGGGGAGGGCGGGACTGAAGCTTTCTTT.

CDR3 coding DNA: TGTGCCAGCAGCTCCCAGGGGCAAGAGCAGTACTTC. Translating it yields CASSSQGQEQYF. The chain couples TRBV7-2 to TRBJ2-7, with D tentatively TRBD1 (6 bases). Deletions cut 4 bases from V and 7 bases from J, with 11 bases between. The CDR3 spans 12 residues. Germline V gene sequence: CDR1 SGHTA, CDR2 FQGNSA.

The chain combines TRBV7-3 with TRBJ2-3, with a possible D match to TRBD2 (6 bases). Germline V gives CDR1 SGHTA, CDR2 FQGTGA. The CDR3 runs 13 residues. Deletions cut 6 bases from V and 6 bases from J, with 13 bases between. CDR3 protein: CASSSGARDTQYF. The CDR3 DNA reads as TGTGCCAGCAGTAGCGGAGCGAGGGATACGCAGTATTTT.

This chain uses TRBV6-6 with TRBJ1-4, with no clear D. This CDR3 spans 11 amino acids. The V gene's germline CDR1 is MNHNY and CDR2 SVGAGI (reference sequence). V was clipped by 2 bases and J by 13 bases, with 8 bases between them. The DNA of the CDR3 is TGTGCCAGCAGTTACGAGGCAGCACTGTTTTTT. Translated: CASSYEAALFF.

The genes are TRBV6-1 and TRBJ2-7; 11 nucleotides agree with TRBD2. The trim removed 4 bases at V and 3 bases at J, leaving 5 bases unmatched. Germline loops: CDR1 MNHNS, CDR2 SASEGT. The CDR3 consists of 15 residues. The CDR3 loop is CASSVTGTSGYEQYF. The DNA of the CDR3 is TGTGCCAGCAGTGTAACCGGGACTAGCGGCTACGAGCAGTACTTC.

The rearrangement links TRBV4-1 to TRBJ2-3; 8 bases match TRBD2. Germline V gene data show CDR1 as MGHRA and CDR2 as YSYEKL. The CDR3 loop spans 15 amino acids. V trimming: 2 bases; J trimming: 6 bases; junction bases outside the gene matches: 7. The CDR3 protein is CASSQIAGSGDTQYF. DNA of the CDR3: TGCGCCAGCAGCCAAATAGCGGGGTCAGGGGATACGCAGTATTTT.

Comment on this clone: Compared with germline, one end of the junction differs, possibly owing to a read error. The J gene is TRBJ2-7, the V gene TRBV6-1, with 13 bases that match TRBD2. This CDR3 comprises 13 residues. Germline CDR1 is MNHNS and CDR2 is SASEGT. CDR3 coding DNA: TGTGCCACTGACAAGACTAGCGGGGGGCAGAGGCACTTC. It translates to CATDKTSGGQRHF.

V and J are TRBV28 and TRBJ1-4; 7 nucleotides match TRBD1. V lost 4 bases to trimming and J lost 7 bases; unmatched junction nucleotides: 9. The CDR3 length is 15 residues. The V gene's germline CDR1 is MDHEN and CDR2 SYDVKM. The CDR3 nucleotides are TGTGCCAGCAGTTCCCCACAGGGGACCCCTGAAAAACTGTTTTTT. Translated: CASSSPQGTPEKLFF.

The chain's CDR3 is CASSGTGGDQPQHF. CDR3 in DNA: TGTGCCAGCAGCGGGACAGGTGGAGACCAGCCCCAGCATTTT. The chain joins TRBV5-5 to TRBJ1-5; 8 positions match TRBD1. The CDR3 length is 14 residues. In germline, CDR1 is SGHKS, CDR2 YYEKEE (reference sequence). V shed 4 bases and J 7 bases; nucleotides not matched to a gene: 7.